This TCR beta chain originates from a study of blood T cell repertoires in COVID-19. J gave up 5 bases and V 7 bases, and 8 bases lay outside the gene matches. The CDR3 is 13 amino acids. Per germline, CDR1 SQVTM and CDR2 ANQGSEA. The assay was immunoSEQ multiplex PCR, and TCRdb's table has in-frame clones only and misses some. The sample contains tens of thousands of clones, more than 75% of which appear only once. The rearrangement joins TRBV29-1 to TRBJ1-1, with 9 bases that match TRBD1. The TCR comes from a human donor in a cohort sampled during active COVID-19. Source material: peripheral blood. The CDR3 loop is CSAKTGGVTEAFF. CDR3 DNA sequence: TGCAGCGCGAAGACAGGGGGGGTTACTGAAGCTTTCTTT.